This T cell receptor (beta chain) derives from a study of T-cell memory formation after mild COVID-19 (dated by TCRdb to the early 2020s). A note on the overall study: TCR sequence clusters from the two donors were largely donor specific. Longitudinal TCRalpha and TCRbeta repertoire sequencing tracked T-cell clones expanding and contracting after mild COVID-19 in a couple of donors. The cohort comprised two young, previously healthy adult volunteers, one female and one male.

Findings and caveats that apply to the study as a whole: Clones that contracted from day 15 to 85 showed balanced CD4/CD8 phenotypes, whereas a second wave of clones that expanded from day 15 to 37 leaned towards CD4+. Some responding clones were detected in pre-infection memory, suggesting pre-existing cross-reactive memory T cells joined the SARS-CoV-2 response. SARS-CoV-2 specificity was not confirmed for the second-wave clones peaking on day 37. Only two mild cases were covered by the study, and larger cohorts that include severe cases with pre-infection samples were considered necessary. Contracting CD4+ clones appeared mostly in the CM and EM memory subsets, whereas CD8+ clones were enriched in EMRA.

For sequencing, an Illumina NovaSeq 6000 was employed. TCRalpha and TCRbeta cDNA libraries were constructed by 5'RACE with constant-segment primers, with sample barcodes and unique molecular identifiers being introduced. RNA was extracted from every sample with Trizol reagent. The libraries were amplified in two PCR steps, and the second step added a second sample barcode and Illumina TruSeq adapters. Sequencing of libraries was performed on an Illumina NovaSeq with 2 x 150 bp paired-end reads. In the source study's methods: Demultiplexing of reads and collapsing into UMI-guided consensus sequences were performed with migec v1.2.7. With mixcr v2.1.11, UMI consensuses were aligned to TRA and TRB V and J templates and assembled into clonotypes. A clonotype was counted as expanded or contracted only if both edgeR and NoisET called the change significant, with noise models trained on biological replicates. For edgeR calls, the thresholds were a false discovery rate-adjusted p below 0.01 and a log2 fold-change of 1. As an exploratory analysis of dynamics, max-normalized trajectories of the 1000 most abundant clonotypes were examined by PCA with hierarchical clustering. The CD4 or CD8 phenotype of responding clones was assigned using the separately sequenced CD4+ and CD8+ repertoires. Clones were called with MiXCR by TCRdb after fastp trimmed the public reads at Q25, and only in-frame beta chains were retained. Every distinct CDR3 protein forms one entry, paired with its most common genes and DNA. What appears here as the V and J calls and clone size reflects TCRdb's work, not the paper's. The sample data list fewer than 150,000 distinct CDR3 sequences, and approximately 5.9% of these were observed just once. The top ten constitute about 2.2% of the sample.

Ficoll-Paque density gradient centrifugation was the method used to isolate PBMCs. About this clonotype itself: The target of this receptor is not known. Base qualities are missing; no much larger clone stands one base away.

As encoded in the germline V gene (reference sequence), CDR1 is LNHDA while CDR2 is SQIVND. There are 12 amino acids in the CDR3, from cysteine to phenylalanine inclusive. The CDR3 DNA has 36 bases and is translated from base 1. V was cut back by 5 bases and J by 11 bases, leaving a gap of 12 bases between them. Recombination linked TRBV19 to TRBJ1-4; the D gene lacks a confident call. This receptor was taken from an adult woman who had mild COVID-19 (a few samples of this study predate the infection). The sample titles of this study are shuffled in the database, so cell type and time point are left out; the donor was told from shared clones. Sample: PBMCs or a T cell subset sorted from them (not recorded which). CDR3 loop: CASSPPGGKLFF. The sequenced DNA is TGTGCCAGTAGTCCCCCGGGAGGGAAACTGTTTTTT.